The 24 T cell receptor beta chains given below trace back to one sample, sequenced in a study of TIL therapy for anti-PD-1-resistant metastatic lung cancer. The immunoSEQ assay was v3. Repertoires were generated with immunoSEQ multiplex PCR, while TCRdb's copy carries only in-frame clones and drops some. The table has 35,000 to 55,000 clones, 79% seen once. Indicated time point: pre-treatment sample, taken before nivolumab and TIL therapy. This specimen consisted of blood, obtained at baseline. All receptors come from a man in his 70s with non-small cell lung cancer.

In DNA form, the CDR3 reads TGTGCCAGCAGCTCGGCAATAGCGGGAGGGTCCTACGAGCAGTACTTC. Protein sequence: CASSSAIAGGSYEQYF. This chain uses TRBV5-5 with TRBJ2-7; 11 bases fit TRBD2. This CDR3 has 16 amino acids. Germline CDR1 and CDR2: SGHKS and YYEKEE (reference sequence). Unmatched junction bases numbered 6, after V lost 3 bases and J lost 1 base. The variable domain in full, completed from reference TRBV5-5 and TRBJ2-7, reads DAGVTQSPTHLIKTRGQQVTLRCSPISGHKSVSWYQQVLGQGPQFIFQYYEKEERGRGNFPDRFSARQFPNYSSELNVNALLLGDSALYLCASSSAIAGGSYEQYFGPGTRLTVT.

J is TRBJ1-1 and V is TRBV19, with 7 bases fitting TRBD1. J gave up 0 bases and V 5 bases, and 3 bases lay outside the gene matches. CDR3 length: 14 amino acids. The germline CDR1 and CDR2 sequences are LNHDA and SQIVND (reference sequence). The CDR3 coding sequence is TGTGCCAGTAGTCGACAGGGATTGAACACTGAAGCTTTCTTT. This gives the protein CASSRQGLNTEAFF.

The chain carries TRBV4-2 and TRBJ2-1; 14 bases line up with TRBD2. Losses at the gene ends were 1 base for V and 7 bases for J; bases not matched to a gene: 6. The CDR3 has 17 amino acids. Germline loops: CDR1 LGHNA, CDR2 YNFKEQ. The CDR3 reads CASSQVSGTSGRNEQFF. CDR3 sequence (DNA): TGTGCCAGCAGCCAAGTTTCCGGGACTAGCGGGAGAAATGAGCAGTTCTTC.

The chain combines TRBV6-5 with TRBJ2-7, with D possibly being TRBD1 (6 bases). The germline V gene has CDR1 MNHEY and CDR2 SVGAGI. V lost 8 bases and J lost 3, with 11 bases in between. The CDR3 totals 12 residues. The CDR3 DNA sequence: TGTGCCAGCTCGGACAGCAACTACGAGCAGTACTTC. This gives the protein CASSDSNYEQYF.

This chain uses TRBV27 with TRBJ2-1; tentatively, D is TRBD2 (6 bases). CDR1 and CDR2 from the germline V gene are MNHEY and SMNVEV (reference sequence). The V gene lost 6 bases and the J gene lost 4 bases, with 13 bases spanning the gap. The CDR3 has 14 amino acids. The CDR3 nucleotides read TGTGCCAGCAGGAGACTAGACAATTACAATGAGCAGTTCTTC. This codes for CASRRLDNYNEQFF.

The V call is TRBV10-3, the J call TRBJ2-5; the D gene could be TRBD1 or TRBD2 (6 bases each). The germline V gene encodes CDR1 ENHRY and CDR2 SYGVKD. Trimming removed 10 bases at V and 5 bases at J, with 26 bases between. CDR3 size: 16 residues. The DNA of the CDR3 is TGTGCCACGCACCCGGGTTCCGGGAGAGGGGGGGAGACCCAGTACTTC. Protein sequence: CATHPGSGRGGETQYF.

The chain employs TRBV7-9 and TRBJ2-7; weak D call: TRBD2 (5 bases). V lost 1 base to trimming and J lost 6 bases, with 22 bases between them. Germline V gives CDR1 SEHNR, CDR2 FQNEAQ (reference sequence). The CDR3 consists of 17 residues. The CDR3, as DNA: TGTGCCAGCAGCTTAGATAAATCGGGAAGGCACCGTCCCGAGCAGTACTTC. Encoded protein: CASSLDKSGRHRPEQYF.

The V and J genes are TRBV9 and TRBJ2-5; 8 positions agree with TRBD2. Germline CDR1 SGDLS, CDR2 YYNGEE. J lost 4 bases, V lost 5 bases, and 4 bases had no gene match. CDR3 size: 13 residues. This CDR3 reads CASSSGLAETQYF. Here the CDR3 DNA reads TGTGCCAGCAGTTCCGGACTAGCAGAGACCCAGTACTTC.

This chain connects TRBV5-1 to TRBJ2-2; 10 positions match TRBD1. Germline assignment: CDR1 SGHRS and CDR2 YFSETQ. The CDR3 contains 14 residues. V shed 3 bases, J shed 4 bases, and the junction held 0 bases outside the gene matches. CDR3 nucleotide sequence: TGCGCCAGCAGCTGGACAGGGGGCACCGGGGAGCTGTTTTTT. This sequence encodes CASSWTGGTGELFF.

The chain employs TRBV7-2 and TRBJ2-7; perhaps TRBD2 as D (6 bases). The CDR3 length is 14 residues. Germline CDR1 is SGHTA and CDR2 is FQGNSA. V was cut by 4 bases and J by 3 bases, with 13 bases left in between. CDR3 region: CASSYRDSRYEQYF. CDR3 nucleotides: TGTGCCAGCAGCTACCGGGACTCCCGCTACGAGCAGTACTTC.

The chain is built from TRBV15 and TRBJ2-1, with a weak D call TRBD2 (5 bases). The CDR3 covers 14 residues. V was shortened by 5 bases and J by 9 bases, with 17 bases between the two germline ends. Germline loops: CDR1 LNHNV, CDR2 YYDKDF (reference sequence). The CDR3 region has the DNA TGTGCCACCAGCGCCACAGCGGTAGTTGGTGAGCAGTTCTTC. Its translation: CATSATAVVGEQFF.

This chain joins TRBV7-6 and TRBJ1-1, with 12 bases lining up with TRBD1. Unmatched junction bases numbered 4, after V lost 2 bases and J lost 6 bases. Germline V gene lookup returns CDR1 SGHVS and CDR2 FNYEAQ. The CDR3 spans 15 residues. The CDR3 nucleotides read TGTGCCAGCAGCTTATCCGGGACAGGGGGCTCTGAAGCTTTCTTT. Amino acids: CASSLSGTGGSEAFF.

The chain combines TRBV27 with TRBJ2-1; D unresolved. V lost 6 bases, J lost 4 bases, and 4 bases lay in between. CDR3 size: 11 residues. Germline V gene lookup returns CDR1 MNHEY and CDR2 SMNVEV (reference sequence). DNA of the CDR3: TGTGCCAGCAGCCAGTACAATGAGCAGTTCTTC. Translation gives CASSQYNEQFF.

The table lists this clone with a few counts. This chain links TRBV9 with TRBJ1-1; a weak D match, TRBD1 (5 bases). Germline V CDR1 and CDR2: SGDLS, YYNGEE. V gave up 3 bases and J gave up 3 bases, with 12 bases separating them. The CDR3 spans 14 residues. The CDR3 bases are TGTGCCAGCAGCGCCAGGGACCCTCACACTGAAGCTTTCTTT. Encoded protein: CASSARDPHTEAFF.

The chain employs TRBV6-1 and TRBJ2-7; TRBD1 agrees at 7 bases. There are 15 residues in the CDR3. Germline V lookup: CDR1 MNHNS, CDR2 SASEGT. With V trimmed by 2 bases and J by 5 bases, 9 bases remained unmatched. The CDR3 DNA follows: TGTGCCAGCAGTGAATCCCTGACAGGGCGAGACGAGCAGTACTTC. Translating it yields CASSESLTGRDEQYF.

The rearrangement joins TRBV6-5 to TRBJ1-2; D might be TRBD1 (5 bases). CDR1 and CDR2 (germline): MNHEY, SVGAGI. CDR3 length: 14 residues. Trimming took off 7 bases at V and 4 bases at J, with 16 bases between the two ends. Written as DNA, the CDR3 is TGTGCCAGCAATCTTGAGGGGTTGATCTATGGCTACACCTTC. Its protein product is CASNLEGLIYGYTF.

CDR3 nucleotide sequence: TGTGCCAGCAGTTACATGCGACAGGGGGCCTACGAGCAGTACTTC. Protein: CASSYMRQGAYEQYF. The chain joins TRBV6-5 to TRBJ2-7; 9 nucleotides agree with TRBD1. Germline CDR1 is MNHEY and CDR2 is SVGAGI. V shed 2 bases, J shed 2 bases, and the junction held 4 bases outside the gene matches. This CDR3 has 15 residues.

In DNA form, the CDR3 reads TGTGCCAGCAGGGACAGGAATAACAATCAGCCCCAGCATTTT. It translates to CASRDRNNNQPQHF. The rearrangement joins TRBV6-6 to TRBJ1-5; 7 bases fit TRBD1. J lost 3 bases, V lost 6 bases, and 5 bases had no gene match. The germline V gene has CDR1 MNHNY and CDR2 SVGAGI (reference sequence). This CDR3 contains 14 residues.

The CDR3 region is CASSLAGQEQYF. DNA for the CDR3: TGTGCCAGCAGCCTAGCGGGGCAAGAGCAGTACTTC. The rearrangement links TRBV11-2 to TRBJ2-7; 9 nucleotides line up with TRBD2. Germline V CDR1 and CDR2: SGHAT, FQNNGV. V shed 5 bases and J 7 bases; nucleotides not matched to a gene: 3. The CDR3 totals 12 residues.

This sequence joins TRBV28 and TRBJ1-1; TRBD1 matches 7 bases. The CDR3 extends over 14 amino acids. V lost 4 bases and J lost 3; bases outside the gene matches: 5. Germline-derived CDR1 and CDR2 are MDHEN and SYDVKM. The CDR3 here is CASSSPGTDTEAFF. As DNA, the CDR3 is TGTGCCAGCAGTTCCCCCGGGACAGACACTGAAGCTTTCTTT. Looking up the rest from reference TRBV28 and TRBJ1-1 gives the full variable domain: DVKVTQSSRYLVKRTGEKVFLECVQDMDHENMFWYRQDPGLGLRLIYFSYDVKMKEKGDIPEGYSVSREKKERFSLILESASTNQTSMYLCASSSPGTDTEAFFGQGTRLTVV.

The chain employs TRBV30 and TRBJ1-2, with TRBD1 as a possible D gene (5 bases). This CDR3 is 15 amino acids long. V was trimmed by 0 bases and J by 2 bases, leaving 13 bases between them. The germline gives CDR1 GTSNPN, CDR2 SVGIG (reference sequence). This CDR3 reads CAWSVRRGFNYGYTF. The CDR3 region has the DNA TGTGCCTGGAGTGTACGAAGGGGCTTCAACTATGGCTACACCTTC.

The count of this clone is one. CDR3: CASSGTPGGETQYF. Here the CDR3 DNA reads TGTGCCAGCAGTGGAACGCCTGGGGGGGAGACCCAGTACTTC. The chain has TRBV2 and TRBJ2-5; possible D gene TRBD2, 6 bases. V was trimmed by 4 bases and J by 5 bases, leaving 14 bases between them. Germline CDR1 reads SNHLY; CDR2 reads FYNNEI. This CDR3 contains 14 residues.

The V and J genes are TRBV5-1 and TRBJ2-2, with 8 bases that match TRBD2. The V gene end was trimmed by 4 bases and the J gene end by 4 bases; junction bases not matched to a gene: 9. The germline V gene has CDR1 SGHRS and CDR2 YFSETQ. CDR3 length equals 16 residues. CDR3 in amino acids: CASSNSPGGPTGELFF. CDR3 sequence (DNA): TGCGCCAGCAGCAATTCCCCGGGGGGGCCCACCGGGGAGCTGTTTTTT.

The chain joins TRBV27 to TRBJ1-5; 10 nucleotides agree with TRBD1. CDR1 is MNHEY and CDR2 is SMNVEV in the germline V gene (reference sequence). The CDR3 has 15 amino acids. V was clipped by 5 bases and J by 8 bases; unmatched bases: 9. The CDR3 sequence: CASSPVDRGGEPQHF. CDR3 nucleotides: TGTGCCAGCAGTCCGGTGGACAGGGGGGGAGAGCCCCAGCATTTT.